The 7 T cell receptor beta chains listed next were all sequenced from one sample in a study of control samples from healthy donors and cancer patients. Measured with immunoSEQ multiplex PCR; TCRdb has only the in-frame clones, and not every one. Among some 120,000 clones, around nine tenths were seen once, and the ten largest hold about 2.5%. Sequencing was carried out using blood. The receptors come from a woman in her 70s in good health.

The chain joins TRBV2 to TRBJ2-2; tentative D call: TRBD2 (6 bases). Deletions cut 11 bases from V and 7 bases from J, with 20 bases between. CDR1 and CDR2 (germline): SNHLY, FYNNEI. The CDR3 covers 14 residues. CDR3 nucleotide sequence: TGTGCCCCAGCATGTGGAGGGGAAATCGGGGAGCTGTTTTTT. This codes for CAPACGGEIGELFF.

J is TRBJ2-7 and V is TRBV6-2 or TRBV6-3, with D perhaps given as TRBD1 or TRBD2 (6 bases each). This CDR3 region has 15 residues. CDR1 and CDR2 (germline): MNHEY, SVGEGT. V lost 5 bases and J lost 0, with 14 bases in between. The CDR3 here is CASSPRRGVSYEQYF. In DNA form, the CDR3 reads TGTGCCAGCAGTCCCCGGAGGGGGGTCTCCTACGAGCAGTACTTC.

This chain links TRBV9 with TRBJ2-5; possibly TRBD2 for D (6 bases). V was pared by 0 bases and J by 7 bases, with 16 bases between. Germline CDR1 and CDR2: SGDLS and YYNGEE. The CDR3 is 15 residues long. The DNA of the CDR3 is TGTGCCAGCAGCGTAGAGGAGCGGGTTTGGGGGACCCAGTACTTC. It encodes CASSVEERVWGTQYF.

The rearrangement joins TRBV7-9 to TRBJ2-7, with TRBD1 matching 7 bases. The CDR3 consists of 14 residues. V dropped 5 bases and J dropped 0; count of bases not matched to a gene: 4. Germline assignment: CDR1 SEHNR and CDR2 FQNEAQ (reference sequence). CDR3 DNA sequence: TGTGCCAGCAGCCGTACAGGGGTCTCCTACGAGCAGTACTTC. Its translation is CASSRTGVSYEQYF.

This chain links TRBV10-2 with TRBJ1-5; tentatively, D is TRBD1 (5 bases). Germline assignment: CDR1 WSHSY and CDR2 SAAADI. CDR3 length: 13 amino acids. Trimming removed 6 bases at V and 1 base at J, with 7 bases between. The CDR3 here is CASRRGSNQPQHF. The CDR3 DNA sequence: TGCGCCAGCAGACGGGGGAGCAATCAGCCCCAGCATTTT.

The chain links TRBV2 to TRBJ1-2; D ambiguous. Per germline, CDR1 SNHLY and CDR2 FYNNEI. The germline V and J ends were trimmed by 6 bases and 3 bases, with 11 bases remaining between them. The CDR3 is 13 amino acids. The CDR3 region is CASRTGPYYGYTF. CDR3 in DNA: TGTGCCAGCAGGACCGGACCGTACTATGGCTACACCTTC.

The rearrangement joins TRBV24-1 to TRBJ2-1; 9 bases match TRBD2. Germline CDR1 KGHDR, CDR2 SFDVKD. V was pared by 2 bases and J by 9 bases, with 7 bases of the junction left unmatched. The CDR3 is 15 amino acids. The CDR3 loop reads CATSDSGTSSGEQFF. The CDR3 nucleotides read TGTGCCACCAGTGATTCCGGGACTAGCTCTGGTGAGCAGTTCTTC.